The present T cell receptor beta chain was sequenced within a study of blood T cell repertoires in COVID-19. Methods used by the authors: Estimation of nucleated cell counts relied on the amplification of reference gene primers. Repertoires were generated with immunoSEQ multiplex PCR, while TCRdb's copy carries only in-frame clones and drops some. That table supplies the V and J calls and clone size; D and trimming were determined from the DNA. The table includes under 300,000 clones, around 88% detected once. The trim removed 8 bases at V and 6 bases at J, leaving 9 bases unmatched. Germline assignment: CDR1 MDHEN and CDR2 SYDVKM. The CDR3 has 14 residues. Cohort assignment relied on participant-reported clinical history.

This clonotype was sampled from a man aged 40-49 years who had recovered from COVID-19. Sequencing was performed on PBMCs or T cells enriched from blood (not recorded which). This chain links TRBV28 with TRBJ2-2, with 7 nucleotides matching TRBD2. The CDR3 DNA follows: TGTGCCAGCCTTGGGCAGGGAGGGGCCGGGGAGCTGTTTTTT. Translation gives CASLGQGGAGELFF.